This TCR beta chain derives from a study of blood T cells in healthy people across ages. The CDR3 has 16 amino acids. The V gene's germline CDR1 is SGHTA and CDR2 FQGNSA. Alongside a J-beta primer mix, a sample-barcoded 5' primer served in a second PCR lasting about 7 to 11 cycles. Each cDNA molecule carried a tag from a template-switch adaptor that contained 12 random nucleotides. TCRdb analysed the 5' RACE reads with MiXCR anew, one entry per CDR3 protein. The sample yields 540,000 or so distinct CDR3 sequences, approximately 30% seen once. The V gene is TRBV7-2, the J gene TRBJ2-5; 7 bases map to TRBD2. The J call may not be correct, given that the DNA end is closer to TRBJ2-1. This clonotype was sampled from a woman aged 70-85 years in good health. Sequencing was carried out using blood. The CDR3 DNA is TGTGCCAGCAGCTTACAGGCTGGGCCGGGGGGAAATGAGCAGTTCTTC. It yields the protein CASSLQAGPGGNEQFF.